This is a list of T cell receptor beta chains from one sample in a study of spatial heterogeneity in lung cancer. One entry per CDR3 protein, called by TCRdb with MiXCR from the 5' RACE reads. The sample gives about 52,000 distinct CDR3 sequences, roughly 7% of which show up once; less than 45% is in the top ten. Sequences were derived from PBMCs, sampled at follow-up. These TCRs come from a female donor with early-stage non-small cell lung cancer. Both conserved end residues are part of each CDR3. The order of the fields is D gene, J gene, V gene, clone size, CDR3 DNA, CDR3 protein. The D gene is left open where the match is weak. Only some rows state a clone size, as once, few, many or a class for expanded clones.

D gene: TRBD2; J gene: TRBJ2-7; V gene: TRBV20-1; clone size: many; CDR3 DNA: TGCAGTGCTAGCATCCCCGGGGGGATCTCCTACGAGCAGTACTTC; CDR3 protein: CSASIPGGISYEQYF
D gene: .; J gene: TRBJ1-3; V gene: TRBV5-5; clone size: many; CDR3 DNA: TGTGCCAGCAGCTCGGACAACTCTGGAAACACCATATATTTT; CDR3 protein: CASSSDNSGNTIYF
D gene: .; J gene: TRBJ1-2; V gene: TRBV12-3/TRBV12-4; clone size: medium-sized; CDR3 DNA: TGTGCCAGCAGTTCCTGGACAGCCTCGTATGGCTACACCTTC; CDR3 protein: CASSSWTASYGYTF
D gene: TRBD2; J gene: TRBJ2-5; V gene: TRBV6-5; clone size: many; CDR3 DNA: TGTGCCAGCAGAAGGGGACTAGCGGGGGGCCAAGAGACCCAGTACTTC; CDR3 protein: CASRRGLAGGQETQYF
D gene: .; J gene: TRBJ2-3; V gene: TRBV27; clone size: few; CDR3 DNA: TGTGCCGGTGGTACGCAGTATTTT; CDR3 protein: CAGGTQYF
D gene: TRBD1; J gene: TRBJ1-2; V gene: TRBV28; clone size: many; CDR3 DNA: TGTGCCAGCAGTCACCGGGACAGGGGGACTCGGGGAGACTATGGCTACACCTTC; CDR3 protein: CASSHRDRGTRGDYGYTF
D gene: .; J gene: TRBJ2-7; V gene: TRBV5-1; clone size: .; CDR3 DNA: TGCGCCAGCAGCGTCCAGTCGGTTCAGGGCTCCTACGAGCAGTACTTC; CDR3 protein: CASSVQSVQGSYEQYF
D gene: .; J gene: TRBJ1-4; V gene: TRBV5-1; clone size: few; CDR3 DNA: TGCGCCAGCAGCCGGGACCCTGACAGTGCAACTAATGAAAAACTGTTTTTT; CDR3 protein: CASSRDPDSATNEKLFF
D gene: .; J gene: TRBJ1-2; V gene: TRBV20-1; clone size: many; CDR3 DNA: TGCAGTGCTAGAGATCAAGACTATGGCTACACCTTC; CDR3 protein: CSARDQDYGYTF
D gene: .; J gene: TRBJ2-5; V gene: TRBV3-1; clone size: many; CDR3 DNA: TGTGCCAGCAGCCCCCATTCGGGCGAACAAGAGACCCAGTACTTC; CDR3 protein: CASSPHSGEQETQYF
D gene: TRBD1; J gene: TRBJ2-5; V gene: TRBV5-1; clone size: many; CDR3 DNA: TGCGCCAGCAGTGGACAGGGGCAAGAGACCCAGTACTTC; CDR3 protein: CASSGQGQETQYF
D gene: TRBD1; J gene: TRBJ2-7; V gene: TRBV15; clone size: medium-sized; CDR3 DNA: TGTGCCACCAGGAGCCCCACGGGACAGCTCTACGAGCAGTACTTC; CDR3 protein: CATRSPTGQLYEQYF
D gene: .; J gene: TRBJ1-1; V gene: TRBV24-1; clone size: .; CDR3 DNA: TGTGCCTCCCTCCCAGGGCAGGATTACACTGAAGCTTTCTTT; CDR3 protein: CASLPGQDYTEAFF
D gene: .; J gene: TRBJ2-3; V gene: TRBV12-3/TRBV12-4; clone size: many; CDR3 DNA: TGTGCCAGCAGTTTCAGTCTGTCTACGCAGTATTTT; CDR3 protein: CASSFSLSTQYF
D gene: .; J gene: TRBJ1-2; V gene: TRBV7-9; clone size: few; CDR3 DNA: TGTGCCAGCAGCTTTAACAGCTATGGCTACACCTTC; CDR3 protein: CASSFNSYGYTF
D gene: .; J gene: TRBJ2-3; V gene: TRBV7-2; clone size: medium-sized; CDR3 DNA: TGTGCCAGCAGCTTTCGGGACCCCACAGATACGCAGTATTTT; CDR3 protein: CASSFRDPTDTQYF
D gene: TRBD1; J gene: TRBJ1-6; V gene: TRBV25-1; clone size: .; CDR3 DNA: TGTGCCAGCAGGGGGACAGGGGAATCACCCCTCCACTTT; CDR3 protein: CASRGTGESPLHF
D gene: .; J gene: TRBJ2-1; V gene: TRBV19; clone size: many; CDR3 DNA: TGTGCCGTTAGGCGGGGCCACAATGAGCAGTTCTTC; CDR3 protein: CAVRRGHNEQFF
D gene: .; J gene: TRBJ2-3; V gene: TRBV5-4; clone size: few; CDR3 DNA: TGTGCCAGCAGCCCCATCGGGCGGGCCGCGTCTAGCACAGATACGCAGTATTTT; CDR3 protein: CASSPIGRAASSTDTQYF
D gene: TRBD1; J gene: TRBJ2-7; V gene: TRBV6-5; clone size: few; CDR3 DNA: TGTGCCAGCAGTTACCGACAGGGCGGATACGAGCAGTACTTC; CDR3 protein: CASSYRQGGYEQYF
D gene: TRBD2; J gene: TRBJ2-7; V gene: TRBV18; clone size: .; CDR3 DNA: TGTGCCAGCTCACCGGAGTCTAGCGGGGGCTACGGAACTTACGAGCAGTACTTC; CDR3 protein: CASSPESSGGYGTYEQYF
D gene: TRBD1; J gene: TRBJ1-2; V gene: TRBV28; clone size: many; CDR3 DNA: TGTGCCAGCAGACAGGGGGTGGATGGCTACACCTTC; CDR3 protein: CASRQGVDGYTF
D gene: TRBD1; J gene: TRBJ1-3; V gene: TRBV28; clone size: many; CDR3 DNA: TGTGCCAGCAGTTTTGGCCTAGACAGGGGTAGAGAAAACACCATATATTTT; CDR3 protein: CASSFGLDRGRENTIYF
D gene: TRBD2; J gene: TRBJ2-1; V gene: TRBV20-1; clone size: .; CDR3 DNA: TGCAGTGCTACCCTGCTAGCGGGGGAGATGCAGTTCTTC; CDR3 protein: CSATLLAGEMQFF
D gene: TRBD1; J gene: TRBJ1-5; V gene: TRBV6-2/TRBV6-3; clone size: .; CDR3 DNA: TGTGCCAGCGGCCGACCGGGACAGGGCCATAACTATCAGCCCCAGCATTTT; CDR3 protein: CASGRPGQGHNYQPQHF
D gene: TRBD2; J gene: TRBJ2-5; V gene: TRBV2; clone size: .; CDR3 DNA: TGTGCCATTTCTCTGGGACTAGCGGGGACCCAGTACTTC; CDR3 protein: CAISLGLAGTQYF
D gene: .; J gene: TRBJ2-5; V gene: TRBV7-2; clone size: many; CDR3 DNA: TGTGCCAGCAGCCGTAATTTGTACCAAGAGACCCAGTACTTC; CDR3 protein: CASSRNLYQETQYF
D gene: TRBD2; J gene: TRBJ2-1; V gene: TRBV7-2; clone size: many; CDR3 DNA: TGTGCCACCGCCCTCCTTAGCGGGGGGCGGCGGGAGCAGTTCTTC; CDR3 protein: CATALLSGGRREQFF
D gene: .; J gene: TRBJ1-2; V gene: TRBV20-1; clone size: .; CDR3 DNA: TGCAGACCAGGACAGTATGGCTACACCTTC; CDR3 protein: CRPGQYGYTF
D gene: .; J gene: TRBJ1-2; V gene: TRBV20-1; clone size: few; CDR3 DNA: TGCAGTGCTAGAAAGACCGGGACCCAGCTGGGTGGCTACACCTTC; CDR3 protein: CSARKTGTQLGGYTF
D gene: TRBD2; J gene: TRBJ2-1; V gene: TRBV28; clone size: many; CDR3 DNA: TGTGCCAGCAGTCAACATACTAGCGGGGGGGCCCCCACTGAGCAGTTCTTC; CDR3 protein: CASSQHTSGGAPTEQFF
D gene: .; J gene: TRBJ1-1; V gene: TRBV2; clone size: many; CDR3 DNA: TGTGCCACCTCACGACAGGACTACACTGAAGCTTTCTTT; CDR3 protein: CATSRQDYTEAFF
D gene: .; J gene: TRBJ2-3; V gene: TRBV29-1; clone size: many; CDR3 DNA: TGCAGCGTTGATGAGGGGCGCACAGATACGCAGTATTTT; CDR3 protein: CSVDEGRTDTQYF
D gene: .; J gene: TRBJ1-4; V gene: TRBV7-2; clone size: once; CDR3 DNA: TGTGCCAGCAGCTTAGATACGAGAAAACTGTTTTTT; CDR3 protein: CASSLDTRKLFF
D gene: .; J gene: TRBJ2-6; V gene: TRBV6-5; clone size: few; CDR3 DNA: TGTGCCAGCAGTTACTCGAGGTCCGGGGCCAACGTCCTGACTTTC; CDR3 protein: CASSYSRSGANVLTF
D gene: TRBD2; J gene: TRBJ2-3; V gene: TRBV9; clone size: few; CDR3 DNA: TGTGCCAGCAGCGTGGCGGGGGGGCAAGATACGCAGTATTTT; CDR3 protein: CASSVAGGQDTQYF
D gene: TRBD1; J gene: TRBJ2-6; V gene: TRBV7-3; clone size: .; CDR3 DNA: TGTGCCAGCAGTAAACAGGGGGCGCTTGGGGCCAACGTCCTGACTTTC; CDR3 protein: CASSKQGALGANVLTF
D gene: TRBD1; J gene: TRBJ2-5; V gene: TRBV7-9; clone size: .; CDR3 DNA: TGTGCCAGCAGCCGAGGACAGGGCGGAGAGACCCAGTACTTC; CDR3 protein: CASSRGQGGETQYF
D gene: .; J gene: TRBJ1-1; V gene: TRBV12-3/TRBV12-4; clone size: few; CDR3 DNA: TGTGCCAGCAGTTTGTCCGGAGAGGCCAACACTGAAGCTTTCTTT; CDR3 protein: CASSLSGEANTEAFF
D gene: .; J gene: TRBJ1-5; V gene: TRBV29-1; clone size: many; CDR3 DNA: TGCAGCGTCGGGGACGGTATCCAGCCCCAGCATTTT; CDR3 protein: CSVGDGIQPQHF
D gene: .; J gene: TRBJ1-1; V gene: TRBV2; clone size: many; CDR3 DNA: TGTGCCAGCAGAGGGGCGAGGTTCCCTATGAACACTGAAGCTTTCTTT; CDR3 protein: CASRGARFPMNTEAFF
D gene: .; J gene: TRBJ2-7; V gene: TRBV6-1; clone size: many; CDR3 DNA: TGTGCCAGCAGTGCCGGGCCGTCGAAGAGAGTGATCTACGAGCAGTACTTC; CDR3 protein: CASSAGPSKRVIYEQYF
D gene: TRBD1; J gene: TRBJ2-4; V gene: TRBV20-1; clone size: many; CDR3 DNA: TGCAGTGCTTTCGGACAGGGGGCTATAGCCAAAAACATTCAGTACTTC; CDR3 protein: CSAFGQGAIAKNIQYF
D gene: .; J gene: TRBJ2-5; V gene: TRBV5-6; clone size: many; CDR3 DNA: TGTGCCAGCAGCTTTGGGGGGACGGGGTACCAAGAGACCCAGTACTTC; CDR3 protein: CASSFGGTGYQETQYF
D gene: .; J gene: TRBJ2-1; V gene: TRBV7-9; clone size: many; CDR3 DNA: TGTGCCAGCAGGGCGACGGGTGAGCAGTTCTTC; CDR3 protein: CASRATGEQFF
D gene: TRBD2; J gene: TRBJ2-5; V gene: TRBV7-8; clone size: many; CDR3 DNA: TGTGCCAGCAGCTCGGGGACTAACCAAGAGACCCAGTACTTC; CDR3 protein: CASSSGTNQETQYF
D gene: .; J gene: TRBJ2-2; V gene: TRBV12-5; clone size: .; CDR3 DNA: TGTGCTAGTGGTTTAGATCCCAGCCAGGAGCTGTTTTTT; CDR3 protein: CASGLDPSQELFF
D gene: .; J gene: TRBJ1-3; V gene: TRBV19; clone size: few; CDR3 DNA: TGTGCCAGTAGTAGGGCCAGCGCTGGAAACACCATATATTTT; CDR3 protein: CASSRASAGNTIYF
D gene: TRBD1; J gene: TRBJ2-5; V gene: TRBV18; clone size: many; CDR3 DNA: TGTGCCAGCTCACCACCCTTGGACAGGGGGATGGAAGAGACCCAGTACTTC; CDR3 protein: CASSPPLDRGMEETQYF
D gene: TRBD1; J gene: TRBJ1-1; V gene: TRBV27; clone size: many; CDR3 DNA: TGTGCCAGCATTGGGACAGAGGACGCTTTCTTT; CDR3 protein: CASIGTEDAFF
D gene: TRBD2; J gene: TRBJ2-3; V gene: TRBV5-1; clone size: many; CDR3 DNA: TGCGCCAGCAGCTTAGCGGGGGTGATAGATACGCAGTATTTT; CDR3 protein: CASSLAGVIDTQYF
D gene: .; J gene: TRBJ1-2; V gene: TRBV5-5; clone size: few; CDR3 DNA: TGTGCCAGCAGCCTGACCCCGGGGTCTTTAGCTAACTATGGCTACACCTTC; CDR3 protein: CASSLTPGSLANYGYTF
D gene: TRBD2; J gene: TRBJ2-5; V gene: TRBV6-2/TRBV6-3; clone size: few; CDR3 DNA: TGTGCCAGCAGTTGGACTAGCGGGGGGGCCGAGACCCAGTACTTC; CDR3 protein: CASSWTSGGAETQYF